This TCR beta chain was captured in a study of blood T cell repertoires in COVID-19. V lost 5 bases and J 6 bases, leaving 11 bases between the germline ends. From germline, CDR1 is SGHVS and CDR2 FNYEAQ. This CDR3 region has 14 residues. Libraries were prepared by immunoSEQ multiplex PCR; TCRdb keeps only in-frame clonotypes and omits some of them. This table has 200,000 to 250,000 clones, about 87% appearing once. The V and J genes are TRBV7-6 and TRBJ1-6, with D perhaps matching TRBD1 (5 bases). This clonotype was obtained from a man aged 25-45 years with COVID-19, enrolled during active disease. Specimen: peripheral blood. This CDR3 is CASSPQGINSPLHF. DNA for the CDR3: TGTGCCAGCAGCCCTCAGGGTATTAATTCACCCCTCCACTTT.